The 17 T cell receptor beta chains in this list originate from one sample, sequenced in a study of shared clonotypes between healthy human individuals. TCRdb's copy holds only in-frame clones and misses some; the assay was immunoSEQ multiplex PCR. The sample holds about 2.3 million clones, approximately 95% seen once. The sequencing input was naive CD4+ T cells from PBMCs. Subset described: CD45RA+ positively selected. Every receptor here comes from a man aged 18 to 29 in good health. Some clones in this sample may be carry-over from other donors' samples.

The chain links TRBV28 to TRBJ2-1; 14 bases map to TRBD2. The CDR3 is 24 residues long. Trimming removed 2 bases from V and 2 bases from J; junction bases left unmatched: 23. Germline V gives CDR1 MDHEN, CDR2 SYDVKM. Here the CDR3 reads CASSLGTGTPGTSGRILAYNEQFF. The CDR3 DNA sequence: TGTGCCAGCAGTTTAGGGACCGGGACGCCGGGGACTAGCGGGAGAATATTGGCCTACAATGAGCAGTTCTTC. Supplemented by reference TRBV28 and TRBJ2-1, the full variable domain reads DVKVTQSSRYLVKRTGEKVFLECVQDMDHENMFWYRQDPGLGLRLIYFSYDVKMKEKGDIPEGYSVSREKKERFSLILESASTNQTSMYLCASSLGTGTPGTSGRILAYNEQFFGPGTRLTVL.

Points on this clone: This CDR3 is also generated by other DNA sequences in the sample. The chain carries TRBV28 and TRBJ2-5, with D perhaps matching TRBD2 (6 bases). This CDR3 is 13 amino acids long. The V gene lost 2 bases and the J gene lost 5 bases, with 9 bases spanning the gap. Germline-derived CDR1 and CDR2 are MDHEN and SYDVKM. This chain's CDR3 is CASSLGRRETQYF. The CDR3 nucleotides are TGTGCCAGCAGTTTAGGGAGGCGGGAGACCCAGTACTTC.

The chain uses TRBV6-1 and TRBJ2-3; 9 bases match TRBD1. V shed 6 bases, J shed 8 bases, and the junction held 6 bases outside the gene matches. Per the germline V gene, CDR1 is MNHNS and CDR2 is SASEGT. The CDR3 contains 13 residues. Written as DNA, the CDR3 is TGTGCCAGCAGACGAGAGGGACAGGGTACGCAGTATTTT. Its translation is CASRREGQGTQYF.

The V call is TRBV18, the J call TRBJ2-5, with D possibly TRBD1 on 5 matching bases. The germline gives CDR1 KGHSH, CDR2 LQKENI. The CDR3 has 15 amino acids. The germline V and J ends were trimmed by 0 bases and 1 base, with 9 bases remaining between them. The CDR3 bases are TGTGCCAGCTCACCACCAGGGGCACCCCAAGAGACCCAGTACTTC. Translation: CASSPPGAPQETQYF.

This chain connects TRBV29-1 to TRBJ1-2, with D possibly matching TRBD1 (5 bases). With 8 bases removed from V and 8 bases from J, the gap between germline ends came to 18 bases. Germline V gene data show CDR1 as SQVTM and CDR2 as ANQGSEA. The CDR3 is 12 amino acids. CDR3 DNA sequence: TGCAGCACCGGGGACGGGAGTCGGGGCTACACCTTC. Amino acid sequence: CSTGDGSRGYTF.

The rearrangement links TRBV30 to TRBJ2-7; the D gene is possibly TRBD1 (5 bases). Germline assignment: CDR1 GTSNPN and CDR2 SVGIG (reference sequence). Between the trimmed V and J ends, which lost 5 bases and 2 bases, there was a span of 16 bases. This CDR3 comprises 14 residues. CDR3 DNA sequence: TGTGCCTGGGGGCTGGCAGGGTCCACCTACGAGCAGTACTTC. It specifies CAWGLAGSTYEQYF.

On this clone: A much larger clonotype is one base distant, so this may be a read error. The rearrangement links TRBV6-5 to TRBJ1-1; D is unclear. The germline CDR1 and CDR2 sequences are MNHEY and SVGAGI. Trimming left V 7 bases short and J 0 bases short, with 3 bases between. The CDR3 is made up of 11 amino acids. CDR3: CASILNTEAFF. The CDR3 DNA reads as TGTGCCAGCATTTTGAACACTGAAGCTTTCTTT.

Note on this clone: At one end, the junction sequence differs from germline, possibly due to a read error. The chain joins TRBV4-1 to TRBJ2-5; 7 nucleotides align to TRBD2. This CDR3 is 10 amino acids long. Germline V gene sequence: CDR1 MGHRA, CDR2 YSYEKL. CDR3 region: CASSHGAGDF. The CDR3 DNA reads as TGCGCCAGCAGCCACGGGGCGGGAGACTTC.

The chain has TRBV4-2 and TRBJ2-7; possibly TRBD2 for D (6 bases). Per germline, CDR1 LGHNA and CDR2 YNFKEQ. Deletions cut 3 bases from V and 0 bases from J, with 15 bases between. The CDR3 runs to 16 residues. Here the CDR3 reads CASSHEGTSGSYEQYF. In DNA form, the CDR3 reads TGTGCCAGCAGCCACGAAGGGACTTCAGGCTCCTACGAGCAGTACTTC.

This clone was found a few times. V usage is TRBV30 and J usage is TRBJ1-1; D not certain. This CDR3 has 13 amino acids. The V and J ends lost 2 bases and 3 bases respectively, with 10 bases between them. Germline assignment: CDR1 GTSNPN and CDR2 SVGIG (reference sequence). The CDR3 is CAWSLAAYTEAFF. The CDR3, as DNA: TGTGCCTGGAGTTTAGCGGCTTACACTGAAGCTTTCTTT.

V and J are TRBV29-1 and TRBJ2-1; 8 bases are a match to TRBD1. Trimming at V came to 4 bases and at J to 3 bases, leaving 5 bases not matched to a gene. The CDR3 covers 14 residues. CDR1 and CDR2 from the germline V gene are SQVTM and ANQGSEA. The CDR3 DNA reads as TGCAGCGTTGTATCAGGGGGCGTCTACAATGAGCAGTTCTTC. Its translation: CSVVSGGVYNEQFF.

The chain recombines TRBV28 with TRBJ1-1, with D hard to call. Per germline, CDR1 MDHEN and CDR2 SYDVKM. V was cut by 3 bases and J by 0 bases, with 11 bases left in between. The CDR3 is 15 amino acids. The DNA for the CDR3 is TGTGCCAGCAGTTTTCTTCCTCGGATGAACACTGAAGCTTTCTTT. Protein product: CASSFLPRMNTEAFF.

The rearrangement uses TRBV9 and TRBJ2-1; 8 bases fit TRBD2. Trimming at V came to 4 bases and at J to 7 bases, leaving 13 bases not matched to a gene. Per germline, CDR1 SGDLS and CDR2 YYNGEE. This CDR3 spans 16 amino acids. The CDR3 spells CASSSWKAGESNEQFF. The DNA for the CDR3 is TGTGCCAGCAGCTCCTGGAAAGCGGGAGAGTCGAATGAGCAGTTCTTC.

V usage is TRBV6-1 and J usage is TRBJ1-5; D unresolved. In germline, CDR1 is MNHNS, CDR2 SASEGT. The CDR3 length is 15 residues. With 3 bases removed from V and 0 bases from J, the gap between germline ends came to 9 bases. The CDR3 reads CASSDRSYSNQPQHF. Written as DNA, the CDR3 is TGTGCCAGCAGTGATAGATCCTATAGCAATCAGCCCCAGCATTTT.

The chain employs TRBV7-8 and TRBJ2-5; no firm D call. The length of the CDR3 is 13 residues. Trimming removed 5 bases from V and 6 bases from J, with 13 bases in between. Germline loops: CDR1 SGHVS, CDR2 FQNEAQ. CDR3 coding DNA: TGTGCCAGCAGCCCCTCCGGGCCACAGACCCAGTACTTC. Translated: CASSPSGPQTQYF.

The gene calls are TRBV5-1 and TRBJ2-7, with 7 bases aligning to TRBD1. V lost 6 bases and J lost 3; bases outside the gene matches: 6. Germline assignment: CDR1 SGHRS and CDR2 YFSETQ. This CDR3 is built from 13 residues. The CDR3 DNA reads TGCGCCAGCAACGAGGGACAGAACTACGAGCAGTACTTC. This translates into CASNEGQNYEQYF.

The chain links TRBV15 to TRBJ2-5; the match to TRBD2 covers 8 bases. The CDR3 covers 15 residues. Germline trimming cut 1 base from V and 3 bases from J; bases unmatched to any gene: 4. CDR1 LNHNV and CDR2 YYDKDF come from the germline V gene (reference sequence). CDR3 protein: CATSRAPTSEETQYF. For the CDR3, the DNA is TGTGCCACCAGCAGAGCTCCGACTAGCGAAGAGACCCAGTACTTC.